One sample yielded the 28 T cell receptor beta chains listed below, sequenced in a study of T cell changes during pregnancy in multiple sclerosis. Sequenced by immunoSEQ multiplex PCR; TCRdb stores in-frame clones only, minus some. The sample has tens of thousands of clones; roughly nine tenths are singletons. The source was peripheral blood, collected in the first trimester of pregnancy. The receptors here all came from a female donor in good health, enrolled as a control in a pregnancy study.

The chain combines TRBV14 with TRBJ2-7; D remains unclear. V dropped 3 bases and J dropped 3 bases, with 12 bases sitting between them. Germline CDR1 and CDR2: SGHDN and FVKESK. The CDR3 sequence is 14 residues long. The CDR3 coding sequence is TGTGCCAGCAGCCATCCCGAGGTAGGCTACGAGCAGTACTTC. Protein product: CASSHPEVGYEQYF.

This chain links TRBV11-2 with TRBJ2-7; D is unclear. V lost 5 bases and J lost 3, with 5 bases in between. There are 11 residues in the CDR3. Per the germline V gene, CDR1 is SGHAT and CDR2 is FQNNGV. The CDR3 loop is CASSRDYEQYF. For the CDR3, the DNA is TGTGCCAGCAGCCGAGACTACGAGCAGTACTTC.

CDR3 loop: CASSYFRQGGYGYTF. CDR3 coding DNA: TGTGCCAGCAGTTACTTTAGACAGGGGGGCTATGGCTACACCTTC. The V call is TRBV6-5, the J call TRBJ1-2; TRBD1 matches at 9 bases. The CDR3 has 15 amino acids. From germline, CDR1 is MNHEY and CDR2 SVGAGI. V shed 1 base and J 4 bases; nucleotides not matched to a gene: 4.

The V call is TRBV19, the J call TRBJ2-3; 8 positions match TRBD2. V was clipped by 6 bases and J by 4 bases; unmatched bases: 12. The CDR3 covers 16 residues. Germline V gene data show CDR1 as LNHDA and CDR2 as SQIVND (reference sequence). As DNA, the CDR3 is TGTGCCAGTAGCCCCAGTCGGGGGGGCCTCGCAGATACGCAGTATTTT. This translates into CASSPSRGGLADTQYF. Full variable domain (rest looked up from reference TRBV19 and TRBJ2-3): DGGITQSPKYLFRKEGQNVTLSCEQNLNHDAMYWYRQDPGQGLRLIYYSQIVNDFQKGDIAEGYSVSREKKESFPLTVTSAQKNPTAFYLCASSPSRGGLADTQYFGPGTRLTVL.

The CDR3, as DNA: TGTGCCTCTCTAGCGGGAGGGCCCTCCTACGAGCAGTACTTC. Its protein product is CASLAGGPSYEQYF. The chain employs TRBV10-3 and TRBJ2-7; 12 bases match TRBD2. CDR1 is ENHRY, CDR2 SYGVKD, per germline. V lost 11 bases and J lost 0; bases outside the gene matches: 5. The CDR3 is made up of 14 amino acids.

Only a few counts were recorded for this clone. This chain uses TRBV28 with TRBJ1-1; D call uncertain. V dropped 8 bases and J dropped 7 bases, with 11 bases sitting between them. Germline V lookup: CDR1 MDHEN, CDR2 SYDVKM. This CDR3 has 11 residues. The chain's CDR3 is CASLLGNEAFF. CDR3 in DNA: TGTGCCAGCCTACTCGGGAATGAAGCTTTCTTT.

The CDR3 bases are TGTGCCAGCAGTTTTGCGGGAGGTGGGTCGGGGGGGAGACCCTACAATGAGCAGTTCTTC. Translation gives CASSFAGGGSGGRPYNEQFF. This rearrangement joins TRBV28 to TRBJ2-1; 8 nucleotides align to TRBD2. The CDR3 covers 20 residues. Germline trimming cut 3 bases from V and 2 bases from J; bases unmatched to any gene: 18. In germline, CDR1 is MDHEN, CDR2 SYDVKM.

The gene calls are TRBV6-5 and TRBJ2-7; D is perhaps TRBD2 (7 bases). The germline CDR1 and CDR2 sequences are MNHEY and SVGAGI. V lost 5 bases and J 3 bases, leaving 17 bases between the germline ends. This CDR3 comprises 15 residues. Here the CDR3 reads CASSPGGGGGYEQYF. The DNA for the CDR3 is TGTGCCAGCAGTCCAGGAGGGGGGGGAGGCTACGAGCAGTACTTC.

The chain joins TRBV28 to TRBJ2-1; 9 bases are shared with TRBD2. The CDR3 spans 17 residues. Unmatched junction bases numbered 15, after V lost 4 bases and J lost 8 bases. CDR1 and CDR2 from the germline V gene are MDHEN and SYDVKM. Here the CDR3 DNA reads TGTGCCAGCAGTTCGATGACTAGCGGTTCGTATGTGGATGAGCAGTTCTTC. Its protein product is CASSSMTSGSYVDEQFF.

The table lists this clone with a few counts. This chain uses TRBV4-3 with TRBJ1-6, with D perhaps matching TRBD1 (6 bases). Per the germline V gene, CDR1 is LGHNA and CDR2 is YSLEER. V was shortened by 1 base and J by 5 bases, with 9 bases between the two germline ends. This CDR3 comprises 15 residues. The CDR3, as DNA: TGCGCCAGCAGCCAAGGGACAGATCATAATTCACCCCTCCACTTT. It is translated as CASSQGTDHNSPLHF.

V usage is TRBV29-1 and J usage is TRBJ1-5; TRBD1 might be the D (6 bases). V lost 8 bases and J lost 2, with 28 bases in between. Germline CDR1 reads SQVTM; CDR2 reads ANQGSEA. This CDR3 region has 18 residues. Here the CDR3 DNA reads TGCAGCCCAGACCCGAAGATCTTGCGGGGGGCATGCAATCAGCCCCAGCATTTT. It is translated as CSPDPKILRGACNQPQHF.

The J gene is TRBJ2-7, the V gene TRBV25-1; 8 bases match TRBD1. The CDR3 runs 16 residues. The J segment lost 3 bases and the V segment lost 3 bases, leaving 10 bases of the junction unmatched. The V gene's germline CDR1 is MGHDK and CDR2 SYGVNS. CDR3 residues: CASSDSAGGRVYEQYF. The CDR3 region has the DNA TGTGCCAGCAGTGACAGTGCAGGGGGCAGGGTCTACGAGCAGTACTTC.

The V call is TRBV10-3, the J call TRBJ2-3, with D possibly TRBD2 on 6 matching bases. Trimming took 10 bases from V and 0 from J, leaving 17 bases between them. Germline V gives CDR1 ENHRY, CDR2 SYGVKD. CDR3 length equals 15 residues. CDR3 protein: CATKTRELSTDTQYF. In nucleotides, the CDR3 is TGTGCCACCAAAACCCGGGAGTTGAGCACAGATACGCAGTATTTT.

The genes are TRBV7-3 and TRBJ2-7; TRBD2 matches at 9 bases. Germline CDR1 reads SGHTA; CDR2 reads FQGTGA. V lost 4 bases and J lost 2; bases outside the gene matches: 6. The CDR3 contains 15 residues. The CDR3 nucleotides are TGTGCCAGCAGCTGGGCGGGGGGGAATGCCTACGAGCAGTACTTC. This encodes CASSWAGGNAYEQYF.

The chain couples TRBV6-5 to TRBJ2-7; tentatively, D is TRBD2 (5 bases). CDR1 and CDR2 (germline): MNHEY, SVGAGI. Trimming cost V 5 bases and J 4 bases, with 6 bases left between them. This CDR3 is built from 11 residues. CDR3 nucleotide sequence: TGTGCCAGCAGTGGAGGATACGAGCAGTACTTC. This encodes CASSGGYEQYF.

This clone was seen just once. The V call is TRBV5-4, the J call TRBJ2-3; the D gene is possibly TRBD2 (5 bases). The V gene lost 0 bases and the J gene lost 0 bases, with 11 bases spanning the gap. CDR1 is SGHNT and CDR2 is YYREEE in the germline V gene (reference sequence). The CDR3 totals 16 residues. Here the CDR3 DNA reads TGTGCCAGCAGCTTGGCCGGGGTGTCTAGCACAGATACGCAGTATTTT. Translation: CASSLAGVSSTDTQYF.

This clone was recorded a few times. The chain combines TRBV10-3 with TRBJ1-2; the match to TRBD1 covers 9 bases. The V gene end was trimmed by 10 bases and the J gene end by 2 bases; junction bases not matched to a gene: 5. CDR1 is ENHRY, CDR2 SYGVKD, per germline. This CDR3 is built from 13 residues. In DNA form, the CDR3 reads TGTGCCACCAGGGACAGGGCCAACTATGGCTACACCTTC. Its protein is CATRDRANYGYTF.

The rearrangement joins TRBV28 to TRBJ2-5; a weak D match, TRBD2 (6 bases). From germline, CDR1 is MDHEN and CDR2 SYDVKM. The CDR3 is 13 amino acids. The germline V and J ends were trimmed by 5 bases and 5 bases, with 12 bases remaining between them. DNA for the CDR3: TGTGCCAGCAGTCGGGACTTTCCGGAGACCCAGTACTTC. Encoded protein: CASSRDFPETQYF.

This chain links TRBV14 with TRBJ2-1; 10 bases fit TRBD2. Germline V gives CDR1 SGHDN, CDR2 FVKESK. V dropped 0 bases and J dropped 7; count of bases not matched to a gene: 12. CDR3 size: 18 residues. CDR3 DNA sequence: TGTGCCAGCAGCCAAGAAATCGAGCCTAGCGGGAGATATAATGAGCAGTTCTTC. Translation gives CASSQEIEPSGRYNEQFF.

The chain links TRBV29-1 to TRBJ1-2; 10 bases map to TRBD1. The trim removed 3 bases at V and 4 bases at J, leaving 11 bases unmatched. Germline lookup yields CDR1 SQVTM and CDR2 ANQGSEA. The CDR3 runs 16 residues. The CDR3 coding sequence is TGCAGCGTTGAGGGACCGGGACAGGGGACAACCTATGGCTACACCTTC. It codes for CSVEGPGQGTTYGYTF.

The sample holds one count of this clone. The chain employs TRBV18 and TRBJ1-1, with D possibly being TRBD1 (5 bases). In germline, CDR1 is KGHSH, CDR2 LQKENI. The CDR3 has 16 residues. With 3 bases removed from V and 0 bases from J, the gap between germline ends came to 14 bases. The CDR3 loop reads CASSPRAEDMNTEAFF. The DNA for the CDR3 is TGTGCCAGCTCACCCCGGGCAGAGGACATGAACACTGAAGCTTTCTTT.

The V and J genes are TRBV5-1 and TRBJ2-1; 7 bases are shared with TRBD1. Germline V gives CDR1 SGHRS, CDR2 YFSETQ. The CDR3 has 14 amino acids. V gave up 2 bases and J gave up 2 bases; unmatched junction bases: 1. CDR3 bases: TGCGCCAGCAGCTTCCAGGGGGCCTACAATGAGCAGTTCTTC. Translating gives CASSFQGAYNEQFF.

V and J are TRBV7-2 and TRBJ2-1, with a tentative D call TRBD2 (6 bases). V lost 4 bases, J lost 5 bases, and 15 bases lay in between. The CDR3 has 15 residues. CDR1 SGHTA and CDR2 FQGNSA come from the germline V gene. The CDR3 spells CASSSPGLPNNEQFF. The CDR3 DNA is TGTGCCAGCAGCTCCCCGGGACTGCCTAACAATGAGCAGTTCTTC.

V usage is TRBV5-4 and J usage is TRBJ1-2, with D tentatively TRBD1 (6 bases). The V gene's germline CDR1 is SGHNT and CDR2 YYREEE (reference sequence). This CDR3 is built from 14 residues. V was clipped by 4 bases and J by 2 bases, with 12 bases between them. The chain's CDR3 is CASSTGQRNYGYTF. Here the CDR3 DNA reads TGTGCCAGCAGCACCGGACAGCGGAACTATGGCTACACCTTC.

The chain has TRBV9 and TRBJ2-3; TRBD2 agrees at 9 bases. The CDR3 covers 17 residues. J lost 6 bases, V lost 0 bases, and 11 bases had no gene match. From germline, CDR1 is SGDLS and CDR2 YYNGEE. The CDR3 sequence: CASSVEFAGGREDTQYF. The CDR3 DNA reads TGTGCCAGCAGCGTAGAATTTGCGGGGGGGCGGGAGGATACGCAGTATTTT.

V is TRBV6-1 and J is TRBJ2-1; 8 positions agree with TRBD1. The CDR3 runs 16 residues. With V trimmed by 0 bases and J by 1 base, 2 bases remained unmatched. Per germline, CDR1 MNHNS and CDR2 SASEGT. The CDR3 DNA is TGTGCCAGCAGTGAAGCAGGGACAGGTTCCTACAATGAGCAGTTCTTC. Residues: CASSEAGTGSYNEQFF.

The V gene is TRBV29-1, the J gene TRBJ1-2; unclear D gene. CDR1 is SQVTM and CDR2 is ANQGSEA in the germline V gene. This CDR3 spans 14 amino acids. The ends were cut back, 1 base at V and 6 bases at J, with 15 bases in the middle. Here the CDR3 DNA reads TGCAGCGTTGAAGGCCACTTAATAGCGGATGGCTACACCTTC. Its protein is CSVEGHLIADGYTF.

The chain has TRBV27 and TRBJ1-4, with a possible D match to TRBD1 (6 bases). The CDR3 runs to 16 residues. In germline, CDR1 is MNHEY, CDR2 SMNVEV (reference sequence). The V and J ends lost 2 bases and 2 bases respectively, with 12 bases between them. The CDR3 is CASSLKGGATNEKLFF. The DNA for the CDR3 is TGTGCCAGCAGTTTAAAAGGGGGGGCCACTAATGAAAAACTGTTTTTT.